The clone carrying this T cell receptor (beta chain) was found many times. Its cognate antigen is unknown. The sample is drawn from a study of blood T cells in healthy people across ages. Study-wide results and limits: Researchers said unsorted PBMCs prevented a conclusive naive versus antigen-experienced comparison.

Each donor was a healthy Caucasian individual from Russia, aged about 6 to 90. The draw of peripheral blood yielded ten milliliters from each donor. Total RNA amounts of at least 6 micrograms were extracted per sample. The authors ran a second PCR of about 6 to 12 cycles using a sample-barcoded 5' primer and a J-beta primer mix. TCRdb called the 5' RACE reads again in MiXCR, with one record for every CDR3 protein. The sample has around 1.7 million distinct CDR3 sequences, roughly 27% seen once; the top ten hold approximately 7.7%. The CDR3 is made up of 16 amino acids. Trimming removed 5 bases at V and 2 bases at J, with 18 bases between.

Input material: blood. The J gene is TRBJ2-5, the V gene TRBV12-3 or TRBV12-4; tentatively, D is TRBD1 or TRBD2 (5 bases each). This clonotype originated in a woman aged 30 to 39 in good health. CDR3 DNA: TGTGCCAGCAGTCCCGGGACGAGGCGGCCACAAGAGACCCAGTACTTC. Its translation is CASSPGTRRPQETQYF.